One T cell receptor (beta chain) is described in this entry. This sample stems from a study of T cell changes during pregnancy in multiple sclerosis. This CDR3 region has 14 residues. Germline V CDR1 and CDR2: SGHTA, FQGTGA. V was clipped by 5 bases and J by 5 bases; unmatched bases: 8. Clones were read by immunoSEQ multiplex PCR, and TCRdb kept only the in-frame ones, dropping some. Of some 94,000 clones detected, around 90% appear once; the ten largest clones hold 1.5%. This sample comprised peripheral blood, obtained in the first trimester of pregnancy. V usage is TRBV7-3 and J usage is TRBJ2-7; 8 bases are shared with TRBD2. This TCR came from a female donor with multiple sclerosis, enrolled in a pregnancy study. CDR3 bases: TGTGCCAGCAGCCCAAAGCGGGAGTCCGACGAGCAGTACTTC. Translated: CASSPKRESDEQYF.